This T cell receptor beta chain was sequenced in a study of shared clonotypes between healthy human individuals. Study-wide findings and caveats: A reduction in generation probabilities was seen for non-shared clonotypes relative to those shared by all four donors. Generally, estimated richness proved larger in naive subsets than it did in memory subsets. Sorted-subset samples were not fully sequenced, rarefaction indicated.

In the source study's methods: Filtering of immunoSEQ junctional sequences could not match full-length read filtering. The protocol was immunoSEQ multiplex PCR, while the TCRdb copy is restricted to in-frame clones and leaves out a portion. That table is the source of V, J and clone size, and D and trimming were worked out from the DNA. The profile shows about 1 million clones, about 74% of them singletons. Regarding this clone: Its antigen is currently unknown.

The CDR3 is 15 amino acids. V lost 6 bases and J lost 6, with 20 bases in between. Germline V gene sequence: CDR1 SEHNR, CDR2 FQNEAQ (reference sequence). Source material: memory CD4+ T cells sorted from blood. Subset denoted: CD45RA-negative fraction. The chain uses TRBV7-9 and TRBJ1-2; D ambiguous. The TCR originated in a man aged 18 to 30 in good health. CDR3 DNA: TGTGCCAGCAGATCCCGTCGTGAGGGAACCAATGGCTACACCTTC. Residues: CASRSRREGTNGYTF.